Listed below are T cell receptor beta chains from one sample, sequenced in a study of graft-versus-host responses after intestinal transplantation. TCRdb's table, derived via immunoSEQ multiplex PCR, lists solely in-frame clones and lacks some. The table lists roughly 80,000 clones, about nine tenths of them singletons. These receptors are not linked to any known antigen. The sample here was unstimulated CD8+ T cells sorted from spleen or lymph node cells, taken before transplant. The receptors here all came from a human donor who was the organ donor for an intestinal transplant. The CDR3 runs from the conserved cysteine through the conserved F or W.

V gene	CDR3 length	J gene	CDR3 protein
TRBV10-2	12	TRBJ1-5	CATRDGYQPQHF
TRBV6-5	13	TRBJ1-5	CASSTIPGRAQHF
TRBV5-6	15	TRBJ2-7	CASSLGGGISYEQYF
TRBV7-6	14	TRBJ2-7	CASSSQGGSYEQYF
TRBV11-2	12	TRBJ2-7	CASSSGTREQYF
TRBV6-4	17	TRBJ2-3	CASSDSVAGGSTDTQYF
TRBV19	15	TRBJ1-5	CASREITRDVEPQHF
TRBV27	13	TRBJ2-1	CASKGANYNEQFF
TRBV28	15	TRBJ1-4	CASSLFWQLGEKLFF
TRBV4-1	15	TRBJ2-7	CASSQVSAGTYEQYF
TRBV7-7	15	TRBJ2-3	CASSLGPVGTDTQYF
TRBV19	15	TRBJ1-2	CASSPESLGGYGYTF
TRBV10-2	11	TRBJ1-1	CASGWGTEAFF
TRBV5-8	20	TRBJ2-1	CASPAHPLGQGAYSYNEQFF
TRBV30	15	TRBJ2-3	CAWRGYSGGIDTQYF
TRBV5-8	14	TRBJ1-1	CASSWGTPNTEAFF
TRBV7-9	16	TRBJ1-5	CASSLGTGGFDQPQHF
TRBV19	15	TRBJ1-1	CASSPGQGYWTEAFF
TRBV7-9	15	TRBJ2-3	CASSPVRTSTDTQYF
TRBV27	14	TRBJ2-3	CASSVVKGTDTQYF
TRBV28	14	TRBJ1-1	CASSLFPGGTEAFF
TRBV28	14	TRBJ1-5	CASSYQGINQPQHF
TRBV28	13	TRBJ2-7	CASSSPGAWEQYF
TRBV7-9	12	TRBJ2-7	CASSFEGDEQYF
TRBV7-8	14	TRBJ2-7	CASSYDRGSYEQYF
TRBV27	13	TRBJ1-6	CASSLIYNSPLHF
TRBV18	16	TRBJ1-1	CASSPIQGALWTEAFF
TRBV10-1	14	TRBJ2-7	CASSPGQGLNEQYF
TRBV18	16	TRBJ1-1	CASSFRDREMNTEAFF
TRBV19	10	TRBJ2-3	CASVGDTQYF
TRBV7-6	15	TRBJ2-1	CASSGEYGQGDEQFF
TRBV6-1	13	TRBJ1-1	CASGRGRNTEAFF
TRBV27	16	TRBJ2-7	CASSFYFPDPRYEQYF
TRBV5-6	16	TRBJ2-3	CASTTPPGGWTDTQYF
TRBV4-1	15	TRBJ1-2	CASSQEQGPGYGYTF
TRBV4-1	13	TRBJ2-7	CASSPGRDYEQYF
TRBV10-3	11	TRBJ1-1	CAIHSGTEAFF
TRBV4-1	16	TRBJ1-6	CASSRWLGGLRSPLHF
TRBV28	21	TRBJ1-6	CASSLWFPLGVYLSYNSPLHF
TRBV28	14	TRBJ1-2	CASSWKGTSYGYTF
TRBV2	15	TRBJ1-1	CASSEGGQGDTEAFF
TRBV5-4	18	TRBJ1-2	CASSLSNHRWLDNYGYTF